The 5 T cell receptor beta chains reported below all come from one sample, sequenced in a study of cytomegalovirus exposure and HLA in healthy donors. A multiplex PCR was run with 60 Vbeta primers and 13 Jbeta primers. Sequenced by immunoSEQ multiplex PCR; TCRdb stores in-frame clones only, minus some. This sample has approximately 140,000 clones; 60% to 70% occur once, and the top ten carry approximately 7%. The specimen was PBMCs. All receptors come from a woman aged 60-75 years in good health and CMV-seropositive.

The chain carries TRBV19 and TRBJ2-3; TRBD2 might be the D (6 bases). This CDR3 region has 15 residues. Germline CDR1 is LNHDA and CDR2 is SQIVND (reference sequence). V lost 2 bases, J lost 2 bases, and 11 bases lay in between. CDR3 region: CASSISSGPTDTQYF. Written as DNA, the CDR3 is TGTGCCAGTAGTATAAGTAGCGGACCCACAGATACGCAGTATTTT.

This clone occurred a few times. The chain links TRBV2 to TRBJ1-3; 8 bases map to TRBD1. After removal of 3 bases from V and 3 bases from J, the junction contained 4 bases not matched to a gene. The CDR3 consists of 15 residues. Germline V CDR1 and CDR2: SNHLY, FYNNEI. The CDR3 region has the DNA TGTGCCAGCAGTGATCAGGGGGCAAATGGAAACACCATATATTTT. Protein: CASSDQGANGNTIYF.

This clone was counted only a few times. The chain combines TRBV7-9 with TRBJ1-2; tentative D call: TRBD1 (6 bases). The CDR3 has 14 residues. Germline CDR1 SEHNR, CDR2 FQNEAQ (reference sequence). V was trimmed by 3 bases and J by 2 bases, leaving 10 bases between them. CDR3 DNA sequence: TGTGCCAGCAGCTTTGGACAGCAGAACTATGGCTACACCTTC. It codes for CASSFGQQNYGYTF.

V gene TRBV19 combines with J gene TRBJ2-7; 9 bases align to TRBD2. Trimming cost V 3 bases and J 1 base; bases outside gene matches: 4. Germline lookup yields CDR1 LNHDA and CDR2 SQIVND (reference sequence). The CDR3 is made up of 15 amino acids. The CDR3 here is CASSMAGGPSYEQYF. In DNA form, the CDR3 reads TGTGCCAGTAGTATGGCGGGAGGGCCATCCTACGAGCAGTACTTC.

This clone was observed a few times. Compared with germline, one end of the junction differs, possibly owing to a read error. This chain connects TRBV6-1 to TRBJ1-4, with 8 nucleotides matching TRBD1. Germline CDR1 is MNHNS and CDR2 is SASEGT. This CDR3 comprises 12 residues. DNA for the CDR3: TGTGCCAGCAGTGAAGTCGGACAGGGTAGGATTTTT. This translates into CASSEVGQGRIF.